These 6 T cell receptor beta chains share one sample of origin, sequenced in a study of shared clonotypes between healthy human individuals. Clones were read by immunoSEQ multiplex PCR, and TCRdb kept only the in-frame ones, dropping some. The top ten hold around 0.4% of the sample, which has fewer than 2.5 million clones, 93% seen once. Sequences were obtained from naive CD4+ T cells from PBMCs. Noted subset: CD45RA+ positively selected. Every receptor here comes from a man between 18 and 29 years old in good health. Some clones in this sample may be carry-over from other donors' samples.

V usage is TRBV28 and J usage is TRBJ1-1; maybe TRBD1 (6 bases). V was shortened by 10 bases and J by 4 bases, with 16 bases between the two germline ends. The CDR3 runs 13 residues. Germline loops: CDR1 MDHEN, CDR2 SYDVKM. This CDR3 reads CATHEGGSTEAFF. The CDR3 DNA reads as TGTGCCACCCATGAGGGGGGGAGCACTGAAGCTTTCTTT.

The J gene is TRBJ1-1, the V gene TRBV2; a possible D gene is TRBD1 (6 bases). This CDR3 region has 13 residues. Looked up from germline, CDR1 is SNHLY and CDR2 is FYNNEI. Trimming took 6 bases from V and 7 from J, leaving 15 bases between them. CDR3 DNA sequence: TGTGCCAGCAGGGCCCCAGGGGCCAGTGAAGCTTTCTTT. Translation gives CASRAPGASEAFF.

To note about this clone: Other DNA sequences in the same sample also yield this CDR3. The genes are TRBV7-2 and TRBJ2-7; D unclear. CDR1 SGHTA and CDR2 FQGNSA come from the germline V gene. V lost 3 bases and J 4 bases, leaving 10 bases between the germline ends. CDR3 length: 13 amino acids. Written as DNA, the CDR3 is TGTGCCAGCAGCTTCGGGCAGAGTTACGAGCAGTACTTC. Amino acid sequence: CASSFGQSYEQYF.

This sequence joins TRBV25-1 and TRBJ1-3; D is perhaps TRBD1 (5 bases). Germline loops: CDR1 MGHDK, CDR2 SYGVNS. This CDR3 has 17 residues. Trimming took 6 bases from V and 1 from J, leaving 19 bases between them. The CDR3 is CASSEGLGLPSGNTIYF. As DNA, the CDR3 is TGTGCCAGCAGCGAAGGGCTGGGGCTACCTTCTGGAAACACCATATATTTT.

This chain's CDR3 is CASSFRTGVGTEAFF. Here the CDR3 DNA reads TGCGCCAGCAGCTTCAGGACAGGGGTGGGCACTGAAGCTTTCTTT. This chain links TRBV5-1 with TRBJ1-1, with 9 bases fitting TRBD1. From germline, CDR1 is SGHRS and CDR2 YFSETQ. V dropped 2 bases and J dropped 4; count of bases not matched to a gene: 6. This CDR3 is 15 amino acids long. The full variable domain, with the rest looked up from reference TRBV5-1 and TRBJ1-1, is KAGVTQTPRYLIKTRGQQVTLSCSPISGHRSVSWYQQTPGQGLQFLFEYFSETQRNKGNFPGRFSGRQFSNSRSEMNVSTLELGDSALYLCASSFRTGVGTEAFFGQGTRLTVV.

The chain joins TRBV28 to TRBJ2-5, with a weak D call TRBD2 (5 bases). CDR3 length: 15 amino acids. CDR1 and CDR2 from the germline V gene are MDHEN and SYDVKM. Trimming stripped 7 bases from V and 1 base from J, with 16 bases between. Written as DNA, the CDR3 is TGTGCCAGCACCCTCAGCGGTCACAGCCAAGAGACCCAGTACTTC. Its translation: CASTLSGHSQETQYF.